The entry that follows covers one T cell receptor (beta chain) sequence. Its target is unknown. The ends were cut back, 4 bases at V and 2 bases at J, with 9 bases in the middle. There are 13 residues in the CDR3. CDR1 is MNHNS, CDR2 SASEGT, per germline. Researchers ran the PCR with 60 Vbeta and 13 Jbeta primers. Method: immunoSEQ multiplex PCR; TCRdb's copy keeps in-frame clones and lacks some. The repertoire consists of about 190,000 clones, with around 87% occurring once and the leading ten covering about 1.1%. The entry originates in a study of cytomegalovirus exposure and HLA in healthy donors. Study findings and constraints: A later analysis associated 15,000 or so TCR beta sequences with HLA alleles at a 0.05 false discovery rate. An analysis done earlier found most TCR beta V segments productive about 87% or about 30% of the time.

The rearrangement joins TRBV6-1 to TRBJ2-7; D perhaps matches TRBD1 (5 bases). Source material: PBMCs. This TCR came from a boy younger than 10 in good health and CMV-seronegative. CDR3 in amino acids: CASSGTPTYEQYF. CDR3 nucleotide sequence: TGTGCCAGCAGTGGGACACCGACCTACGAGCAGTACTTC.